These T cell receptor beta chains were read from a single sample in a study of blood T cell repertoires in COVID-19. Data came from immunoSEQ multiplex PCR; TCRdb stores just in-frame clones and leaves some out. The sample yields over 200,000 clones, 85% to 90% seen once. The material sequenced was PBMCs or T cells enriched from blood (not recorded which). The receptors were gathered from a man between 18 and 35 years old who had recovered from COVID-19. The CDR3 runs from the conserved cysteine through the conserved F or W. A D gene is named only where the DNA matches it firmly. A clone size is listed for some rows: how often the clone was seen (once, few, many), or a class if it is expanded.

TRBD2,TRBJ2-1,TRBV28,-,CASEGGSVYNEQFF,TGTGCCAGCGAGGGCGGGAGTGTATACAATGAGCAGTTCTTC
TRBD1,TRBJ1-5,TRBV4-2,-,CASSQGWDSYQPQHF,TGTGCCAGCAGCCAAGGGTGGGACAGTTATCAGCCCCAGCATTTT
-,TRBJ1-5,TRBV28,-,CASSARGRGSNQPQHF,TGTGCCAGCAGCGCCAGGGGCAGGGGTAGCAATCAGCCCCAGCATTTT
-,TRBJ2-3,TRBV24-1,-,CATSDLRGSTDTQYF,TGTGCCACCAGTGATTTGCGCGGGAGCACAGATACGCAGTATTTT
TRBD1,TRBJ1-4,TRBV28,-,CASSPTGTATNEKLFF,TGTGCCAGCAGCCCGACAGGGACGGCAACTAATGAAAAACTGTTTTTT
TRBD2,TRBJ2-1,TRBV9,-,CASSVGNLAGRNEQFF,TGTGCCAGCAGCGTAGGTAACCTAGCGGGACGGAATGAGCAGTTCTTC
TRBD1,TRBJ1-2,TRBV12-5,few,CASGLGGQGLRGYTF,TGTGCTAGTGGTTTGGGAGGACAGGGGTTGAGGGGCTACACCTTC
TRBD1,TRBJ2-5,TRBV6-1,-,CASSDPGGQGRETQYF,TGTGCCAGCAGTGACCCAGGTGGACAGGGGAGGGAGACCCAGTACTTC
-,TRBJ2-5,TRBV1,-,CTSSGTGIQETQYF,TGCACCAGCAGCGGGACAGGGATACAAGAGACCCAGTACTTC
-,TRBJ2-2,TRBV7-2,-,CASSLWIGGTGELFF,TGTGCCAGCAGCTTATGGATCGGCGGGACCGGGGAGCTGTTTTTT
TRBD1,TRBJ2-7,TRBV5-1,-,CASSIPDGTVDSGEQYF,TGCGCCAGCAGCATACCAGACGGGACAGTGGATTCCGGGGAGCAGTACTTC
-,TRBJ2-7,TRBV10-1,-,CASSAGLKSGEQYF,TGCGCCAGCAGTGCCGGACTGAAGTCGGGCGAGCAGTACTTC
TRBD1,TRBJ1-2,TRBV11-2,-,CASSLAQGANYGYTF,TGTGCCAGCAGCTTAGCACAGGGGGCTAACTATGGCTACACCTTC
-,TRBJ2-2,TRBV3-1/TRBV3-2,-,CASSQGRTGELFF,TGTGCCAGCAGCCAAGGGAGGACCGGGGAGCTGTTTTTT
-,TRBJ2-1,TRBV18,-,CASSPPTGTQGGNEQFF,TGTGCCAGCTCACCACCCACCGGGACCCAAGGGGGAAATGAGCAGTTCTTC
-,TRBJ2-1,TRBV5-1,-,CASSGSYNEQFF,TGCGCCTCCTCGGGGTCCTACAATGAGCAGTTCTTC
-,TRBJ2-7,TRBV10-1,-,CASSEKDSPHEQYF,TGCGCCAGCAGTGAGAAGGACAGCCCCCACGAGCAGTACTTC
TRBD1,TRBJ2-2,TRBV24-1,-,CATSDPGTGDTGELFF,TGTGCCACCAGTGACCCTGGGACAGGGGATACCGGGGAGCTGTTTTTT
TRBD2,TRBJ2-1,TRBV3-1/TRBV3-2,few,CASTPLGGSSYNEQFF,TGTGCCAGCACCCCCCTGGGCGGGAGTTCCTACAATGAGCAGTTCTTC
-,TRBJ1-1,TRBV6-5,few,CASSKTHAGPTEAFF,TGTGCCAGCTCCAAAACCCACGCAGGGCCCACTGAAGCTTTCTTT
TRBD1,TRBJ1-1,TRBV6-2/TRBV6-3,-,CASSWETGTGGVVNTEAFF,TGTGCCAGCAGTTGGGAAACCGGGACAGGGGGAGTCGTGAACACTGAAGCTTTCTTT
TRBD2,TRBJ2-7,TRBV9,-,CASSVGTSTSYEQYF,TGTGCCAGCAGCGTCGGGACTAGCACCTCCTACGAGCAGTACTTC
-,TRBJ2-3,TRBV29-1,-,CSVVSAGSTDTQYF,TGCAGCGTTGTTTCCGCGGGGAGCACAGATACGCAGTATTTT
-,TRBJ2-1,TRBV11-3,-,CASSASSFFYNEQFF,TGTGCCAGCAGCGCCTCAAGCTTCTTCTACAATGAGCAGTTCTTC
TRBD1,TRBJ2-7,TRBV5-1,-,CASSSGQVSYEQYF,TGCGCCAGCAGCTCGGGACAGGTATCCTACGAGCAGTACTTC
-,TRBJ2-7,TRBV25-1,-,CASSELVWSEQYF,TGTGCCAGCAGTGAATTAGTTTGGTCGGAGCAGTACTTC
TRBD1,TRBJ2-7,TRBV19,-,CASSISWGTGLGYEQYF,TGTGCCAGTAGTATATCCTGGGGGACAGGGCTCGGGTACGAGCAGTACTTC
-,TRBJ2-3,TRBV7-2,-,CASSRVWALFTDTQYF,TGTGCCAGCAGCCGCGTGTGGGCGCTTTTTACAGATACGCAGTATTTT
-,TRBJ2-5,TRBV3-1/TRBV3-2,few,CASSQNRLQITVGAETQYF,TGTGCCAGCAGCCAAAATCGCCTACAGATCACTGTGGGGGCAGAGACCCAGTACTTC
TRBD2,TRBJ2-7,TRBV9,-,CASSAGGGQEAFEQYF,TGTGCCAGCAGCGCCGGGGGAGGGCAGGAGGCATTCGAGCAGTACTTC
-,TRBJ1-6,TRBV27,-,CASSLRHNSPLHF,TGTGCCAGCAGTTTACGACACAATTCACCCCTCCACTTT
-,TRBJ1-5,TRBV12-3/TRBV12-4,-,CASSLRTDTPQHF,TGTGCCAGCAGTTTACGGACAGATACGCCCCAGCATTTT
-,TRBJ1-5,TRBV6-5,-,CASSSSYRQLNQPQHF,TGTGCCAGCAGTTCCTCTTATCGACAGCTCAATCAGCCCCAGCATTTT
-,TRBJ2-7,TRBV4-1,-,CASSQDRGYEQYF,TGCGCCAGCAGCCAAGATCGGGGTTACGAGCAGTACTTC
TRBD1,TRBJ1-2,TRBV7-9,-,CASSSHSQGSDYGYTF,TGTGCCAGCAGCTCTCATTCACAGGGGAGCGACTATGGCTACACCTTC
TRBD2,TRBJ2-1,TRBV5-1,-,CASSLRPGGEQFF,TGCGCCAGCAGCCTCCGCCCGGGGGGTGAGCAGTTCTTC
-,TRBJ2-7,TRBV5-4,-,CASSPLGSYEQYF,TGTGCCAGCAGCCCCCTAGGATCCTACGAGCAGTACTTC
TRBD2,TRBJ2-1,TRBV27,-,CASSLLREGSNEQFF,TGTGCCAGCAGTTTACTGCGGGAGGGCTCGAATGAGCAGTTCTTC
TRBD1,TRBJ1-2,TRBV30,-,CAWSEGRGSIGYTF,TGTGCCTGGAGTGAGGGCAGGGGGTCTATTGGCTACACCTTC
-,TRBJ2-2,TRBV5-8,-,CAKAERNTGELFF,TGTGCCAAAGCGGAACGGAACACCGGGGAGCTGTTTTTT
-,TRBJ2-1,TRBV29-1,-,CSGAVGGGGNEQFF,TGCAGCGGGGCCGTAGGCGGGGGCGGAAATGAGCAGTTCTTC
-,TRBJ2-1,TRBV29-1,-,CSVEPGSRTSYNEQFF,TGCAGCGTTGAGCCGGGTTCGAGAACCTCCTACAATGAGCAGTTCTTC
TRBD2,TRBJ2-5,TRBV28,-,CASRERLAGVGETQYF,TGTGCCAGCAGGGAAAGACTAGCGGGAGTGGGAGAGACCCAGTACTTC
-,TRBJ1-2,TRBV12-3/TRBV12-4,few,CASSFVGNYGYTF,TGTGCCAGCAGTTTTGTCGGGAACTATGGCTACACCTTC
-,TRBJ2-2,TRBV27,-,CASSGQPTGELFF,TGTGCCAGCAGCGGACAGCCCACCGGGGAGCTGTTTTTT
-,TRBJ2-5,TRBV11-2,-,CASSPRGETQYF,TGTGCCAGCAGCCCAAGGGGGGAGACCCAGTACTTC
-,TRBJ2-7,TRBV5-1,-,CASRPRQVSYEQYF,TGCGCCAGCAGACCCCGACAGGTCTCCTACGAGCAGTACTTC
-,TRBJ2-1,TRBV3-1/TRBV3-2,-,CASSQDEGAYNEQFF,TGTGCCAGCAGCCAAGACGAGGGAGCCTACAATGAGCAGTTCTTC
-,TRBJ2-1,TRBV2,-,CASSPRRDNEQFF,TGTGCCAGCAGTCCCAGGAGGGACAATGAGCAGTTCTTC
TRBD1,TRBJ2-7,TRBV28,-,CASTITQGALYEQYF,TGTGCCAGCACCATCACCCAGGGGGCTCTCTACGAGCAGTACTTC
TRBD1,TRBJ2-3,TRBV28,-,CAGGTGKDTQYF,TGTGCCGGCGGGACAGGGAAAGATACGCAGTATTTT
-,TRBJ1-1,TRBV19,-,CASSVRGEAFF,TGTGCCAGTAGTGTCCGGGGTGAAGCTTTCTTT
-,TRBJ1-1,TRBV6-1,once,CASSEPMGANTEAFF,TGTGCCAGCAGTGAACCTATGGGGGCGAACACTGAAGCTTTCTTT
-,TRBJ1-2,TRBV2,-,CASSEQGSNYGYTF,TGTGCCAGCAGTGAACAGGGCTCTAACTATGGCTACACCTTC
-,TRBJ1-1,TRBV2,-,CASSDRGSEAFF,TGTGCCAGCAGTGACAGGGGCTCTGAAGCTTTCTTT
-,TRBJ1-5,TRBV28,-,CASRDTLNQPQHF,TGTGCCAGTCGGGACACATTAAATCAGCCCCAGCATTTT
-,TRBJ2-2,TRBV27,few,CASSLSGEATGELFF,TGTGCCAGCAGTTTATCGGGGGAGGCCACCGGGGAGCTGTTTTTT
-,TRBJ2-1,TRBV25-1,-,CASTGGSPPPYPTEQFF,TGTGCCAGCACAGGGGGGAGTCCACCCCCGTATCCGACGGAGCAGTTCTTC
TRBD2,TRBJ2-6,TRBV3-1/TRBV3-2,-,CASSPKVRLAGLSGANVLTF,TGTGCCAGCAGCCCAAAAGTCAGGCTAGCGGGTCTCTCTGGGGCCAACGTCCTGACTTTC